This paragraph covers one T cell receptor (beta chain) sequence. Its binding antigen is unknown. Qualities for individual bases were not recorded, and no much larger clone is one base off. Participants in the prospective study were aged roughly 18 to 100 years, lived in 20 to 25 United States geographic areas, and enrolled through a virtual design. Cohort assignment in the prospective study relied on participant-reported clinical history from a screening survey and a study questionnaire. Each participant in the prospective study had whole blood, serum and a nasopharyngeal or oropharyngeal swab collected by mobile phlebotomists. Over a 2-month period, participants in the prospective study had the option of providing additional blood draws and questionnaires. Prospective study blood samples were shipped either frozen or at room temperature before DNA extraction. This record comes from a study of blood T cell repertoires in COVID-19 (dated by TCRdb to 2019 to 2021). Broadly, across the study: Recovered participants in ImmuneRACE Cohort 3 were defined as having two consecutive negative NP/OP PCR tests, clearance from a healthcare professional, or resolution of symptoms. The material from the prospective study consisted of cDNA or gDNA derived from T cells, B-cell-depleted T cells, or PBMCs. Where available, HLA class I and class II types were obtained from metadata supplied by the sample provider rather than from assay-based typing. Samples came from the ongoing ImmuneRACE study (first 160 participants) plus 1,254 subjects from 6 global collaborators. Sample metadata almost always included a de-identified subject ID, COVID-19 status, age in years and sex. Samples from collaborators originated in the United States, Italy and Spain and spanned both the acute and convalescent phases of COVID-19. The repertoires were released in a freely available public database intended as a resource for research on the immune response to SARS-CoV-2. The dataset comprised deeply sampled blood TCRbeta repertoires from subjects exposed to, actively infected with, or recovered from COVID-19. The study at large found these results: Clinical and demographic metadata were provided uncurated, with the amount varying by source and participant.

CDR1 and CDR2 were assigned from the germline V gene (reference sequence) as SGHNT and YYREEE. Deletion took 0 bases off V and 2 bases off J, with a span of 9 bases between the germline ends. From the cysteine up to the phenylalanine, the CDR3 has a length of 15 residues. Of the read, only the CDR3 DNA is kept; its 45 bases are in frame from base 1. TCRbeta CDR3 regions were amplified from genomic DNA by means of the immunoSEQ Assay, a bias-controlled multiplex PCR. For the original study's pipeline: Nucleated cell counts per sample were estimated from amplification of reference gene primers within the assay. To quantify the absolute abundance of each unique TCRbeta CDR3 rearrangement, sequence reads were collapsed and filtered. Productive Simpson clonality was computed per sample as the square root of Simpson's diversity index over productive rearrangements. TCRdb limited this immuneACCESS table to in-frame rearrangements with V and J called. A share of clones is missing; checked studies link under half to unresolved V genes, and the rest is unexplained. The V and J calls and the clone size are those of that table, but D and trimming were determined from the DNA. The sample data list hundreds of thousands of clones, and 88% of these were observed just once. The ten largest clones add up to roughly 2% of the sample.

Input material: PBMCs or T cells enriched from blood (not recorded which). The V and J segments used are TRBV5-4 and TRBJ2-1, with the identity of the D gene unclear. The receptor's source is a woman aged 55-70 years in a cohort exposed to, infected with or recovered from COVID-19 (not recorded which). The nucleotide sequence reads as follows: TGTGCCAGCAGCTTGGAGCTGGTCCCCTACAATGAGCAGTTCTTC. It translates to CASSLELVPYNEQFF.